This T cell receptor (beta chain) derives from a study of blood T cell repertoires in COVID-19. Across the whole study: Sources were T cells, B-cell-depleted T cells, or PBMCs; the material itself was cDNA or gDNA.

The method was immunoSEQ multiplex PCR; TCRdb's version includes in-frame clones alone and lacks a portion of them. The data contain around 140,000 clones, around 90% of them singletons. Looked up from germline, CDR1 is SGHRS and CDR2 is YFSETQ. Trimming removed 4 bases from V and 4 bases from J; junction bases left unmatched: 10. This CDR3 comprises 15 residues. The source material was peripheral blood. This TCR was recovered from a woman in her forties or fifties with acute or convalescent COVID-19. The chain is built from TRBV5-1 and TRBJ1-2; 7 bases agree with TRBD1. The CDR3 protein is CASSPPTGQRYGYTF. CDR3 DNA sequence: TGCGCCAGCAGCCCTCCGACGGGACAGCGCTATGGCTACACCTTC.